The clone carrying this TCR beta chain was counted at least ten times. Its antigen is still unknown. Full-length variable regions came from constant-region reverse primers plus semi-nested Nested Universal Primer A PCR. TCRdb called the 5' RACE reads again in MiXCR, with one record for every CDR3 protein. The sample lists tens of thousands of distinct CDR3 sequences, 20% to 25% occurring once. Study results and limitations: Tumor Treg TCRs overlapped most with tumor naive CD4+ cells.

Memory CD4+ cells were defined as CD4+CD45RO+CD25-. Germline V lookup: CDR1 SGHTA, CDR2 FQGNSA. The CDR3 runs 13 residues. V shed 5 bases and J shed 6 bases, with 12 bases lying between them. The receptor's source is a female donor with breast cancer. The J gene is TRBJ2-3, the V gene TRBV7-2; D not certain. The sample taken for sequencing was memory CD4+ T cells sorted from a lymph node. Subset: memory CD4+ T cells, CD4+CD45RO+CD25-. The CDR3 DNA is TGTGCCAGCAGCCACTCGGATAGGGATACGCAGTATTTT. This encodes CASSHSDRDTQYF.